There are many counts of the clone carrying this T cell receptor beta chain. An end of the junction differs from the germline gene, which may be a read error. The CDR3 is 15 amino acids. The germline CDR1 and CDR2 sequences are SQVTM and ANQGSEA. The data were obtained in a study of early T cells in non-severe SARS-CoV-2 infection. The overall study: Sequencing of unsorted whole blood was done on bulk RNA, leaving chains unpaired.

Each cDNA molecule carried a unique molecular identifier. TCRdb analysed the 5' RACE reads with MiXCR anew, one entry per CDR3 protein. The profile shows 45,000 to 50,000 distinct CDR3 sequences, around 6% of them singletons. The specimen was whole blood, collected at baseline. This receptor was taken from an adult who was a healthcare worker with PCR-confirmed SARS-CoV-2 infection or an uninfected control (not recorded which). The chain links TRBV29-1 to TRBJ1-1, with 9 bases identical to TRBD1. CDR3 sequence (DNA): TGCAGCGTGGAAGGATTACAGGGGGCAGACACTGAAGCTTTCTTT. Protein: CSVEGLQGADTEAFF.